The T cell receptor beta chain described here comes from a study of blood T cells in healthy people across ages. The study's findings and limits: From one million sequenced T cells, diversity estimates were lower bounds.

V was clipped by 4 bases and J by 5 bases, with 18 bases between them. The CDR3 is 15 amino acids. Germline values: CDR1 SGHRS, CDR2 YFSETQ. With a J-beta primer mix and a sample-barcoded 5' primer, a second PCR ran about 6 to 11 cycles. TCRdb re-analysed the 5' RACE reads in MiXCR, keeping a single row per CDR3 protein. Of some 690,000 distinct CDR3 sequences listed, 22% are singletons. As regards this clonotype: Its antigen is undetermined.

Investigators took ten milliliters of peripheral blood from every donor. This receptor was taken from a man in his 70s in good health. The sequenced sample consisted of blood. V and J are TRBV5-1 and TRBJ1-1, with D possibly TRBD1 on 6 matching bases. The CDR3: CASSRTVMAGTEAFF. Written as DNA, the CDR3 is TGCGCCAGCAGCAGGACAGTTATGGCGGGGACTGAAGCTTTCTTT.